These T cell receptor beta chains were read from a single sample in a study of beta chain features in type 1 diabetes. The table came from immunoSEQ multiplex PCR; TCRdb's copy has only in-frame clones and leaves some out. The table has 300,000 to 450,000 clones, roughly a fifth seen once. The specimen sequenced was naive CD4+ T cells from blood. These receptors were collected from a woman aged 18-29 years in good health. Both conserved end residues are part of each CDR3. D genes are given only for firm matches. For some rows the clone size is stated as once, few or many, or as a class when expanded; others skip it.

J gene,clone size,D gene,V gene,CDR3 DNA,CDR3 protein
TRBJ1-2,-,TRBD1,TRBV19,TGTGCCAGTAGTACAGGACAGGGTGGCTCCTATGGCTACACCTTC,CASSTGQGGSYGYTF
TRBJ2-5,few,TRBD2,TRBV11-2,TGTGCCAGCAGCCCTACCGGACTAGCGGGGCAAGAGACCCAGTACTTC,CASSPTGLAGQETQYF
TRBJ2-5,-,TRBD1,TRBV6-5,TGTGCCAGCAGTTACGGGACAGGGGGCTCTGAGACCCAGTACTTC,CASSYGTGGSETQYF
TRBJ2-3,-,TRBD1,TRBV7-9,TGTGCCAGCAGCCCACAGGGGATTTTTAGCACAGATACGCAGTATTTT,CASSPQGIFSTDTQYF
TRBJ1-4,-,-,TRBV30,TGTGCCTGGAATGGTGGGAGAGATGAAAAACTGTTTTTT,CAWNGGRDEKLFF
TRBJ2-1,-,-,TRBV29-1,TGCAGCGTGGACCGGGAAGAGCAGTTCTTC,CSVDREEQFF
TRBJ2-7,-,TRBD2,TRBV7-2,TGTGCCAGCAGCCCTCGGACTAGCGGGGGTATCCCTAGGGAGCAGTACTTC,CASSPRTSGGIPREQYF
TRBJ1-1,-,TRBD1,TRBV5-1,TGCGCCAGCAGCTTGGGACAGGGAGGCACTGAAGCTTTCTTT,CASSLGQGGTEAFF
TRBJ2-1,-,TRBD2,TRBV19,TGTGCCAGTAGTATCGGGACTAGCGGGAGCTTCTTC,CASSIGTSGSFF
TRBJ2-3,-,TRBD2,TRBV11-2,TGTGCCAGCAGCTTTAGACTAGCGGGGCCCACAGATACGCAGTATTTT,CASSFRLAGPTDTQYF
TRBJ2-1,few,TRBD1,TRBV2,TGTGCCAGAGGGGGCCAGTCTTACCTTCGCTCCTACAATGAGCAGTTCTTC,CARGGQSYLRSYNEQFF
TRBJ2-5,-,TRBD2,TRBV27,TGTGCCAGCAGTCTATACTCTAGCGGGGGAGGAGAGACCCAGTACTTC,CASSLYSSGGGETQYF
TRBJ2-7,-,TRBD1,TRBV2,TGTGCCAGCAGCCGGGACAGGGGCAACTACGAGCAGTACTTC,CASSRDRGNYEQYF
TRBJ2-2,few,-,TRBV5-1,TGCGCCAGCAGCTGGGCAGGATGGTACGACACCGGGGAGCTGTTTTTT,CASSWAGWYDTGELFF
TRBJ2-7,-,TRBD2,TRBV7-2,TGTGCCAGCAGCGGAGGGACTAGCGTTCCCTACGAGCAGTACTTC,CASSGGTSVPYEQYF
TRBJ2-3,-,-,TRBV6-5,TGTGCCAGCAGCCCCACAGGGACAGATACGCAGTATTTT,CASSPTGTDTQYF
TRBJ2-3,-,TRBD2,TRBV10-3,TGTGCCATCAGCCTTAGCGGGTCCGATACGCAGTATTTT,CAISLSGSDTQYF
TRBJ2-2,-,TRBD1,TRBV5-1,TGCGCCAGCAGCTTGTCAGGGGGCGACACCGGGGAGCTGTTTTTT,CASSLSGGDTGELFF
TRBJ2-1,few,TRBD2,TRBV4-2,TGTGCCAGCAGCCAAGGGGACGGGAGGGCGCGGAATGAGCAGTTCTTC,CASSQGDGRARNEQFF
TRBJ2-5,-,-,TRBV18,TGTGCCAGCTCACCGGGTTCGGGGGATCAGACCCAGTACTTC,CASSPGSGDQTQYF
TRBJ2-7,-,TRBD1,TRBV12-5,TGTGCTAGTGGTGGCGACAGGGGTCCTAGCTCCTACGAGCAGTACTTC,CASGGDRGPSSYEQYF
TRBJ1-4,-,-,TRBV12-5,TGTGCTAGTGGCTTTAGAAATGAAAAACTGTTTTTT,CASGFRNEKLFF
TRBJ2-3,-,TRBD1,TRBV7-9,TGTGTATCCGGGACAGGGGCCTTTGGGGATACGCAGTATTTT,CVSGTGAFGDTQYF
TRBJ1-1,few,TRBD1,TRBV20-1,TGCAGTGCTAGAGGGGACAGAAAAGCTTTCTTT,CSARGDRKAFF
TRBJ2-7,few,-,TRBV5-1,TGCGCCAGCAGCCTCTGGGGGGGCCACGAGCAGTACTTC,CASSLWGGHEQYF
TRBJ1-1,few,-,TRBV7-9,TGTGCCAGCAGCTTAGTCGTCAGGGGCCGCACTGAAGCTTTCTTT,CASSLVVRGRTEAFF
TRBJ2-6,few,-,TRBV4-2,TGTGCCAGCAGCAACCGGGTCCTTAGCTCTGGGGCCAACGTCCTGACTTTC,CASSNRVLSSGANVLTF
TRBJ2-5,few,-,TRBV9,TGTGCCAGCAGAGGATCAGGGGAGACCCAGTACTTC,CASRGSGETQYF
TRBJ2-5,-,-,TRBV5-6,TGTGCCAGCAGCGGGGGACTGCAAGAGACCCAGTACTTC,CASSGGLQETQYF
TRBJ2-3,-,TRBD2,TRBV5-1,TGCGCCAGCAGCTCGGGGACTAGCGCAGATACGCAGTATTTT,CASSSGTSADTQYF
TRBJ2-7,-,-,TRBV19,TGTGCCAGTAGTGACGGGGGTGGCGAATACGAGCAGTACTTC,CASSDGGGEYEQYF
TRBJ1-2,-,TRBD1,TRBV29-1,TGCAGCGTTAGGGGGCTGGTCTATGGCTACACCTTC,CSVRGLVYGYTF
TRBJ2-4,-,TRBD2,TRBV2,TGTGCCAGCTCTTCCCAAACTAGCGGAGACATTCAGTACTTC,CASSSQTSGDIQYF
TRBJ1-2,-,TRBD1,TRBV4-2,TGTGCCAGCAGCCCCGGGGAAGGGGGCAGGTATGGCTACACCTTC,CASSPGEGGRYGYTF
TRBJ1-6,few,-,TRBV25-1,TGTGCCAGCAGTGATAGAGTGGGAGAGTCCCTCCACTTT,CASSDRVGESLHF
TRBJ2-1,-,TRBD2,TRBV5-1,TGCGCCAGCAGCTTTGAAAGCGGGGGCTACAATGAGCAGTTCTTC,CASSFESGGYNEQFF
TRBJ2-7,-,-,TRBV18,TGTGCCAGCTCCTCGGACTCAGCCTACGAGCAGTACTTC,CASSSDSAYEQYF
TRBJ1-2,-,TRBD1,TRBV5-4,TGTGCCAGCAGCCTACAAGGACAGGGGCTCGATGGCTACACCTTC,CASSLQGQGLDGYTF
TRBJ1-1,few,-,TRBV29-1,TGCAGCGTTGAGGGGGGGGGTCGGACTGAAGCTTTCTTT,CSVEGGGRTEAFF
TRBJ2-3,few,TRBD2,TRBV4-1,TGCGCCAGCAAAAGCGGGGGGGCCCCAGATACGCAGTATTTT,CASKSGGAPDTQYF